This T cell receptor beta chain was sequenced during a study of blood T cell repertoires in COVID-19. The overall study: Researchers got acute and convalescent COVID-19 samples from the United States, Italy and Spain. T cells, B-cell-depleted T cells, or PBMCs supplied cDNA or gDNA.

As handled by the study authors: Estimation of nucleated cell counts was performed using reference gene primer amplification. Data came from immunoSEQ multiplex PCR; TCRdb stores just in-frame clones and leaves some out. The V and J calls and clone size come from that table; D and trimming were worked out from the DNA. The sample records about 60,000 clones, approximately 84% being singletons. V gave up 5 bases and J gave up 4 bases, with 15 bases separating them. The CDR3 is 15 amino acids. The germline CDR1 and CDR2 sequences are MDHEN and SYDVKM. Sample: peripheral blood. The rearrangement uses TRBV28 and TRBJ2-1, with D tentatively TRBD2 (5 bases). This TCR came from a man in his 70s with active COVID-19. CDR3 nucleotides: TGTGCCAGCAGTCCAGGAATAGCGAGTTACAATGAGCAGTTCTTC. Protein product: CASSPGIASYNEQFF.